Listed here are 32 T cell receptor beta chains from one sample, sequenced in a study of blood T cells in healthy people across ages. A second PCR of 7 to 11 cycles used a sample-barcoded 5' primer and a J-beta primer mix. One entry per CDR3 protein, called by TCRdb with MiXCR from the 5' RACE reads. In the table there are approximately 2,000,000 distinct CDR3 sequences, about 39% of which are singletons. Sample: blood. All receptors come from a human donor in good health.

There are a few counts of this clonotype. The genes are TRBV9 and TRBJ2-5, with a tentative D call TRBD2 (7 bases). This CDR3 comprises 17 residues. Germline assignment: CDR1 SGDLS and CDR2 YYNGEE. V gave up 0 bases and J gave up 1 base, with 16 bases separating them. CDR3 loop: CASSVGGGGPLQETQYF. DNA for the CDR3: TGTGCCAGCAGCGTAGGGGGAGGGGGGCCACTCCAAGAGACCCAGTACTTC.

J is TRBJ2-7 and V is TRBV5-1; D remains ambiguous. V lost 4 bases and J lost 0, with 11 bases in between. The CDR3 sequence is 14 residues long. CDR1 and CDR2 (germline): SGHRS, YFSETQ. The CDR3 sequence is CASSPGKSSYEQYF. In nucleotides, the CDR3 is TGCGCCAGCAGCCCAGGCAAGAGCTCCTACGAGCAGTACTTC.

The rearrangement joins TRBV20-1 to TRBJ1-2; 9 positions agree with TRBD1. V lost 5 bases to trimming and J lost 10 bases; unmatched junction nucleotides: 11. The germline gives CDR1 DFQATT, CDR2 SNEGSKA (reference sequence). This CDR3 has 13 amino acids. The CDR3: CSADTFGQGIYTF. In nucleotides, the CDR3 is TGCAGTGCTGATACCTTCGGACAGGGGATCTACACCTTC.

The genes are TRBV30 and TRBJ1-2; D is undetermined. The germline V and J ends were trimmed by 1 base and 6 bases, with 18 bases remaining between them. The CDR3 loop spans 15 amino acids. The germline V gene has CDR1 GTSNPN and CDR2 SVGIG (reference sequence). CDR3 sequence (DNA): TGTGCCTGGAGTGGAGGTGTATCGGCCGGAGATGGCTACACCTTC. Protein sequence: CAWSGGVSAGDGYTF.

The sample holds a few counts of this clonotype. The gene calls are TRBV18 and TRBJ2-1, with D perhaps TRBD1 (6 bases). The V gene lost 4 bases and the J gene lost 2 bases, with 15 bases spanning the gap. Germline V CDR1 and CDR2: KGHSH, LQKENI. There are 16 residues in the CDR3. The CDR3 DNA reads as TGTGCCAGCTCACTCGGACAGCAGGTAACCTACAATGAGCAGTTCTTC. It specifies CASSLGQQVTYNEQFF.

This clonotype was seen repeatedly, ten times or more. The chain is built from TRBV15 and TRBJ2-7; 7 bases align to TRBD1. Looked up from germline, CDR1 is LNHNV and CDR2 is YYDKDF (reference sequence). V was clipped by 5 bases and J by 3 bases; unmatched bases: 7. The CDR3 is made up of 14 amino acids. The CDR3 region is CATSLNPGGYEQYF. CDR3 coding DNA: TGTGCCACCAGCCTAAACCCAGGGGGCTACGAGCAGTACTTC.

The sample holds one count of this clonotype. The chain recombines TRBV5-1 with TRBJ2-1, with D unresolved. This CDR3 has 13 residues. Looked up from germline, CDR1 is SGHRS and CDR2 is YFSETQ. V was cut by 9 bases and J by 6 bases, with 16 bases left in between. The CDR3 sequence: CATYVPASNEQFF. The DNA for the CDR3 is TGCGCCACCTACGTTCCCGCGAGCAATGAGCAGTTCTTC.

The V call is TRBV6-1, the J call TRBJ2-7; 13 bases align to TRBD2. Germline CDR1 is MNHNS and CDR2 is SASEGT. The CDR3 length is 16 residues. The trim removed 5 bases at V and 4 bases at J, leaving 8 bases unmatched. The CDR3 sequence is CASSTPGLAGLYEQYF. Written as DNA, the CDR3 is TGTGCCAGCAGTACCCCGGGACTAGCGGGGCTTTACGAGCAGTACTTC.

This chain joins TRBV15 and TRBJ2-1; the D gene is possibly TRBD2 (6 bases). Trimming stripped 0 bases from V and 10 bases from J, with 13 bases between. Germline-derived CDR1 and CDR2 are LNHNV and YYDKDF (reference sequence). The CDR3 has 14 amino acids. CDR3 loop: CATSRDQASDEQFF. CDR3 DNA sequence: TGTGCCACCAGCAGAGATCAGGCTAGCGACGAGCAGTTCTTC.

This clonotype was observed a few times. CDR3 bases: TGCAGTGCGAGACGAGACAGGGATGACACAGATACGCAGTATTTT. Its translation is CSARRDRDDTDTQYF. The V call is TRBV20-1, the J call TRBJ2-3, with 7 positions matching TRBD1. The CDR3 extends over 15 amino acids. The J segment lost 2 bases and the V segment lost 6 bases, leaving 11 bases of the junction unmatched. Germline CDR1 and CDR2: DFQATT and SNEGSKA (reference sequence).

This clonotype turned up a few times. The chain employs TRBV30 and TRBJ2-4; the match to TRBD2 covers 8 bases. Trimming took 2 bases from V and 13 from J; bases not matched to a gene: 10. The CDR3 totals 13 residues. The germline CDR1 and CDR2 sequences are GTSNPN and SVGIG (reference sequence). This chain's CDR3 is CAWSPGTSGEQYF. In DNA form, the CDR3 reads TGTGCCTGGAGTCCCGGGACTAGTGGTGAGCAGTACTTC.

The sample holds a few counts of this clonotype. The genes are TRBV20-1 and TRBJ1-5; D is unclear. V lost 1 base and J lost 5, with 12 bases in between. Germline assignment: CDR1 DFQATT and CDR2 SNEGSKA (reference sequence). This CDR3 is built from 14 residues. The CDR3 nucleotides are TGCAGTGCTAGAGTCGTGGGTGGGGATCAGCCCCAGCATTTT. This encodes CSARVVGGDQPQHF.

This chain connects TRBV5-1 to TRBJ1-1, with D maybe TRBD1 (6 bases). This CDR3 is built from 16 residues. Trimming removed 4 bases from V and 4 bases from J, with 20 bases in between. Per the germline V gene, CDR1 is SGHRS and CDR2 is YFSETQ. DNA for the CDR3: TGCGCCAGCAGCCTAGAAAGAGGGGGGCTTGGCACTGAAGCTTTCTTT. The encoded protein is CASSLERGGLGTEAFF.

At least ten counts were recorded for this clonotype. V usage is TRBV7-9 and J usage is TRBJ1-2; 11 bases fit TRBD1. The CDR3 totals 16 residues. V gave up 6 bases and J gave up 4 bases; unmatched junction bases: 10. Germline CDR1 SEHNR, CDR2 FQNEAQ (reference sequence). Here the CDR3 DNA reads TGTGCCAGCAGTCAACAGGCCGGGACAGGGGGCTATGGCTACACCTTC. It translates to CASSQQAGTGGYGYTF. Combining the CDR3 with reference TRBV7-9 and TRBJ1-2 gives the whole variable domain DTGVSQNPRHKITKRGQNVTFRCDPISEHNRLYWYRQTLGQGPEFLTYFQNEAQLEKSRLLSDRFSAERPKGSFSTLEIQRTEQGDSAMYLCASSQQAGTGGYGYTFGSGTRLTVV.

The chain uses TRBV6-4 and TRBJ2-2; D remains ambiguous. The germline V gene encodes CDR1 MRHNA and CDR2 SNTAGT. Trimming removed 4 bases from V and 0 bases from J, with 12 bases in between. The CDR3 spans 16 residues. The CDR3 here is CASSARPNTNTGELFF. The CDR3 region has the DNA TGTGCCAGCAGTGCTCGACCGAATACGAACACCGGGGAGCTGTTTTTT.

V is TRBV9 and J is TRBJ1-3, with unresolved D. The CDR3 covers 14 residues. CDR1 SGDLS and CDR2 YYNGEE come from the germline V gene. Trimming left V 4 bases short and J 0 bases short, with 8 bases between. CDR3 residues: CASSYQSSGNTIYF. DNA of the CDR3: TGTGCCAGCAGCTACCAATCCTCTGGAAACACCATATATTTT.

The genes are TRBV15 and TRBJ2-3; 7 nucleotides align to TRBD1. The trim removed 5 bases at V and 0 bases at J, leaving 5 bases unmatched. This CDR3 region has 15 residues. Germline V gene lookup returns CDR1 LNHNV and CDR2 YYDKDF (reference sequence). The CDR3 protein is CATSPQGQSTDTQYF. In DNA, the CDR3 is TGTGCCACCAGCCCACAGGGGCAAAGCACAGATACGCAGTATTTT.

The chain joins TRBV9 to TRBJ1-4, with D unresolved. V was shortened by 3 bases and J by 6 bases, with 12 bases between the two germline ends. CDR1 is SGDLS, CDR2 YYNGEE, per germline. This CDR3 is 14 amino acids long. In nucleotides, the CDR3 is TGTGCCAGCAGCGGGACCTGGAGGGATGAAAAACTGTTTTTT. This encodes CASSGTWRDEKLFF.

V and J are TRBV7-9 and TRBJ2-7; no reliable D call. Germline CDR1 is SEHNR and CDR2 is FQNEAQ (reference sequence). With 4 bases removed from V and 7 bases from J, the gap between germline ends came to 23 bases. The CDR3 spans 16 residues. The CDR3 DNA is TGTGCCAGCAGCTCCCAGTTCGGTGGGGTTAATGGTGAGCAGTACTTC. Its translation: CASSSQFGGVNGEQYF. Complete variable domain (other parts from reference TRBV7-9 and TRBJ2-7): DTGVSQNPRHKITKRGQNVTFRCDPISEHNRLYWYRQTLGQGPEFLTYFQNEAQLEKSRLLSDRFSAERPKGSFSTLEIQRTEQGDSAMYLCASSSQFGGVNGEQYFGPGTRLTVT.

This clonotype was counted a few times. This chain links TRBV15 with TRBJ2-3, with a possible D match to TRBD1 (6 bases). Trimming stripped 6 bases from V and 3 bases from J, with 19 bases between. In germline, CDR1 is LNHNV, CDR2 YYDKDF (reference sequence). The CDR3 is made up of 16 amino acids. In DNA form, the CDR3 reads TGTGCCACCAGTGGAGCAGGGGCAGGTTCAACAGATACGCAGTATTTT. Amino acid sequence: CATSGAGAGSTDTQYF.

A single count supports this clonotype. The chain is built from TRBV3-1 and TRBJ2-5; TRBD2 aligns across 10 bases. The CDR3 totals 16 residues. Germline V gives CDR1 LGHDT, CDR2 YNNKEL (reference sequence). V was pared by 3 bases and J by 4 bases, with 8 bases of the junction left unmatched. The CDR3, as DNA: TGTGCCAGCAGCCAGACGGGAGCGGGGGGGACAGAGACCCAGTACTTC. Translation gives CASSQTGAGGTETQYF.

The sample holds a few counts of this clonotype. The chain couples TRBV12-3 or TRBV12-4 to TRBJ1-2; 8 bases are shared with TRBD1. CDR3 length equals 15 residues. With 5 bases clipped from V and 6 bases from J, the junction kept 11 bases outside the gene matches. The DNA for the CDR3 is TGTGCCAGCAGTCGGTATGGGGACAGGATCAATGGCTACACCTTC. This encodes CASSRYGDRINGYTF.

As to this clonotype: A junction boundary mismatches the germline segment, possibly from a read error. V is TRBV5-1 and J is TRBJ2-2, with D possibly called TRBD1 or TRBD2 (5 bases each). This CDR3 region has 14 residues. Germline V gives CDR1 SGHRS, CDR2 YFSETQ. CDR3 bases: TGCGCCAGCAGCTTTGGGGCTAACACCGGGGAGCGGTTTTTT. It codes for CASSFGANTGERFF.

This rearrangement joins TRBV20-1 to TRBJ1-2; D perhaps matches TRBD1 (6 bases). V was trimmed by 6 bases and J by 1 base, leaving 24 bases between them. CDR1 and CDR2 (germline): DFQATT, SNEGSKA (reference sequence). This CDR3 region has 17 residues. CDR3 residues: CSAPLVGATDFNYGYTF. In nucleotides, the CDR3 is TGCAGTGCCCCCCTGGTGGGGGCCACAGATTTTAACTATGGCTACACCTTC.

This clonotype has ten or more counts. V gene TRBV12-3 or TRBV12-4 combines with J gene TRBJ2-5, with 8 bases lining up with TRBD1. The CDR3 has 14 residues. After removal of 3 bases from V and 5 bases from J, the junction contained 5 bases not matched to a gene. This CDR3 reads CASSLTGVGETQYF. In nucleotides, the CDR3 is TGTGCCAGCAGTTTGACAGGGGTAGGGGAGACCCAGTACTTC.

The chain has TRBV7-2 and TRBJ2-5; the match to TRBD1 covers 8 bases. Germline CDR1 reads SGHTA; CDR2 reads FQGNSA. V gave up 4 bases and J gave up 4 bases; unmatched junction bases: 11. There are 16 residues in the CDR3. This CDR3 is CASSSRDRQLPETQYF. For the CDR3, the DNA is TGTGCCAGCAGCTCCCGGGACAGGCAGCTCCCAGAGACCCAGTACTTC.

The chain links TRBV12-3 or TRBV12-4 to TRBJ2-1; 9 positions match TRBD1. V dropped 7 bases and J dropped 7; count of bases not matched to a gene: 11. There are 15 residues in the CDR3. This CDR3 is CASNNRDRVENEQFF. For the CDR3, the DNA is TGTGCCAGCAATAACCGGGACAGGGTTGAAAATGAGCAGTTCTTC.

The genes are TRBV20-1 and TRBJ1-4; D not resolved. The germline V and J ends were trimmed by 3 bases and 2 bases, with 10 bases remaining between them. This CDR3 has 14 residues. CDR1 and CDR2 (germline): DFQATT, SNEGSKA (reference sequence). CDR3 protein: CSARVRNTNEKLFF. In DNA, the CDR3 is TGCAGTGCTAGGGTCCGGAATACTAATGAAAAACTGTTTTTT.

In this sample, this clonotype turned up a few times. V is TRBV18 and J is TRBJ2-5, with TRBD1 as a possible D gene (6 bases). V was trimmed by 3 bases and J by 0 bases, leaving 14 bases between them. The germline V gene encodes CDR1 KGHSH and CDR2 LQKENI. The CDR3 has 16 residues. CDR3 protein: CASSPLYTGYQETQYF. For the CDR3, the DNA is TGTGCCAGCTCACCTTTATATACAGGGTACCAAGAGACCCAGTACTTC. The whole variable domain, filled in from reference TRBV18 and TRBJ2-5, reads NAGVMQNPRHLVRRRGQEARLRCSPMKGHSHVYWYRQLPEEGLKFMVYLQKENIIDESGMPKERFSAEFPKEGPSILRIQQVVRGDSAAYFCASSPLYTGYQETQYFGPGTRLLVL.

The chain links TRBV20-1 to TRBJ2-4; tentative D call: TRBD2 (5 bases). The better agreement between TRBJ2-7 and the DNA end casts doubt on the J call. Germline V gives CDR1 DFQATT, CDR2 SNEGSKA (reference sequence). The CDR3 has 16 amino acids. CDR3 sequence (DNA): TGCAGTGCTAGAGATCCCCAGAGGGTGCTCTCCTACGAGCAGTACTTC. Protein sequence: CSARDPQRVLSYEQYF.

This chain links TRBV7-2 with TRBJ2-7; D unclear. Per the germline V gene, CDR1 is SGHTA and CDR2 is FQGNSA. The ends were cut back, 5 bases at V and 3 bases at J, with 11 bases in the middle. CDR3 length equals 13 residues. The chain's CDR3 is CASSQTPRYEQYF. CDR3 nucleotide sequence: TGTGCCAGCAGCCAGACCCCCCGCTACGAGCAGTACTTC.

This clonotype was counted a few times. CDR3 nucleotide sequence: TGTGCCATCAGCCTTGGACGGGAGGGGGATACGCAGTATTTT. This gives the protein CAISLGREGDTQYF. The rearrangement uses TRBV10-3 and TRBJ2-3; 8 bases fit TRBD2. The CDR3 has 14 amino acids. The germline CDR1 and CDR2 sequences are ENHRY and SYGVKD. The V segment lost 6 bases and the J segment 6 bases; nucleotides outside the gene matches: 8.